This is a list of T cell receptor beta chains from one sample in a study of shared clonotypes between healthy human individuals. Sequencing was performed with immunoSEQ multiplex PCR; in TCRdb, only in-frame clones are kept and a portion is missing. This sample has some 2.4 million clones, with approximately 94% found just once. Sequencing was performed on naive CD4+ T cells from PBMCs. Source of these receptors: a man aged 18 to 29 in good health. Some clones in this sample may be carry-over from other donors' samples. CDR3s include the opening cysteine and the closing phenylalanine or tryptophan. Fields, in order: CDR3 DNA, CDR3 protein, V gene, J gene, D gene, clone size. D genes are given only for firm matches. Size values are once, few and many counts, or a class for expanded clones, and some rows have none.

CDR3 DNA: TGTGCCAGCAGTTTGGGACGAGTAAACTATGGCTACACCTTC
CDR3 protein: CASSLGRVNYGYTF
V gene: TRBV27
J gene: TRBJ1-2
D gene: .
clone size: .

CDR3 DNA: TGTGCCATCAGTGAGCCCACTAGGGTTTCCCCCCAAGCTTTCTTT
CDR3 protein: CAISEPTRVSPQAFF
V gene: TRBV10-3
J gene: TRBJ1-1
D gene: .
clone size: few

CDR3 DNA: TGTGCCAGCAGAGCCTTGAGGGGGGATGAGCAGTTCTTC
CDR3 protein: CASRALRGDEQFF
V gene: TRBV6-6
J gene: TRBJ2-1
D gene: .
clone size: .

CDR3 DNA: TGTGCCACCAGCAGAGGAAAGGGACAGGGGGCCCACGAGCAGTACTTC
CDR3 protein: CATSRGKGQGAHEQYF
V gene: TRBV15
J gene: TRBJ2-7
D gene: TRBD1
clone size: .

CDR3 DNA: TGCGCCAGCAGCTTGGGCGACGGCCCGCATCAGCCCCAGCATTTT
CDR3 protein: CASSLGDGPHQPQHF
V gene: TRBV5-1
J gene: TRBJ1-5
D gene: .
clone size: .

CDR3 DNA: TGTGCCAGCAGTGCCAACGTCAGGGCCGGGCAGCCCCAGCATTTT
CDR3 protein: CASSANVRAGQPQHF
V gene: TRBV2
J gene: TRBJ1-5
D gene: .
clone size: .

CDR3 DNA: TGTGCCAGCAGTCCCCCCGGGACGCCTTCTTGGGAGCAGTTCTTC
CDR3 protein: CASSPPGTPSWEQFF
V gene: TRBV28
J gene: TRBJ2-1
D gene: .
clone size: .

CDR3 DNA: TGTGCCAGCAGCTCGGGACGGAACACTGAAGCTTTCTTT
CDR3 protein: CASSSGRNTEAFF
V gene: TRBV7-6
J gene: TRBJ1-1
D gene: .
clone size: few

CDR3 DNA: TGCGCCAGCAGCCAAAAACTCCAGGGGGCTGGAAACACCATATATTTT
CDR3 protein: CASSQKLQGAGNTIYF
V gene: TRBV4-3
J gene: TRBJ1-3
D gene: TRBD1
clone size: .

CDR3 DNA: TGTGCCAGCAGTTTACCACGGCTCCAGGCCAACGAGCAGTACTTC
CDR3 protein: CASSLPRLQANEQYF
V gene: TRBV28
J gene: TRBJ2-7
D gene: .
clone size: once

CDR3 DNA: TGTGCCAGCTCACCACCGGGGAGCGCCAGGGACACTGAAGCTTTCTTT
CDR3 protein: CASSPPGSARDTEAFF
V gene: TRBV18
J gene: TRBJ1-1
D gene: .
clone size: .

CDR3 DNA: TGTGCCAGCAGCGAACCGGGACAGGGATATGCAACTAATGAAAAACTGTTTTTT
CDR3 protein: CASSEPGQGYATNEKLFF
V gene: TRBV28
J gene: TRBJ1-4
D gene: TRBD1
clone size: .

CDR3 DNA: TGTGCCAGCAGTGGGGACAGTTTTTCCTATGGCTACACCTTC
CDR3 protein: CASSGDSFSYGYTF
V gene: TRBV2
J gene: TRBJ1-2
D gene: TRBD1
clone size: .

CDR3 DNA: TGCGCCAGCAGCTTGGGCGGGAGGACCTACAATGAGCAGTTCTTC
CDR3 protein: CASSLGGRTYNEQFF
V gene: TRBV5-1
J gene: TRBJ2-1
D gene: TRBD2
clone size: .

CDR3 DNA: TGTGCCAGCAGCGCGGGGGGCCTGGTGGATACGCAGTATTTT
CDR3 protein: CASSAGGLVDTQYF
V gene: TRBV6-5
J gene: TRBJ2-3
D gene: TRBD2
clone size: .

CDR3 DNA: TGTGCCTGGAGTGTCTTCGGGGAAGGGGGAAACACCATATATTTT
CDR3 protein: CAWSVFGEGGNTIYF
V gene: TRBV30
J gene: TRBJ1-3
D gene: .
clone size: .

CDR3 DNA: TGTGCCAGCAGCGCGCGCGGGAGGTTGACCAAAAACATTCAGTACTTC
CDR3 protein: CASSARGRLTKNIQYF
V gene: TRBV7-8
J gene: TRBJ2-4
D gene: TRBD2
clone size: .

CDR3 DNA: TGTGCCAGCAGCTTAGATCGTCCCCGGTCCTCAAATCAGCCCCAGCATTTT
CDR3 protein: CASSLDRPRSSNQPQHF
V gene: TRBV7-9
J gene: TRBJ1-5
D gene: .
clone size: few

CDR3 DNA: TGCGCCAGCAGCTTGGTTCCGACCGGTGAGACCCAGTACTTC
CDR3 protein: CASSLVPTGETQYF
V gene: TRBV5-1
J gene: TRBJ2-5
D gene: .
clone size: .

CDR3 DNA: TGTGCCAGCAACGACCAGGGGGCGGGTGAAAAACTGTTTTTT
CDR3 protein: CASNDQGAGEKLFF
V gene: TRBV28
J gene: TRBJ1-4
D gene: TRBD1
clone size: .

CDR3 DNA: TGCGCCAGCAGCTTGCCCGGGACAGGGGGCACCAGGCAAGAGACCCAGTACTTC
CDR3 protein: CASSLPGTGGTRQETQYF
V gene: TRBV5-1
J gene: TRBJ2-5
D gene: TRBD1
clone size: .